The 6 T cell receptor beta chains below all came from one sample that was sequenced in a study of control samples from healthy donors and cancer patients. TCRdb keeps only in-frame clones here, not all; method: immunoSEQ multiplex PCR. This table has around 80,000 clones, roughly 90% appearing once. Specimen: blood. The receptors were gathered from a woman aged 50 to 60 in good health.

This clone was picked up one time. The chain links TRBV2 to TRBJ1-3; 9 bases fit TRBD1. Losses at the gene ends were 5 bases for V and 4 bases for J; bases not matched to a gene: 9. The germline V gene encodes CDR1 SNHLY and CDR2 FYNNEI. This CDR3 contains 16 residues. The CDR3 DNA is TGTGCCAGCAGTACCGGGACAGGGCATCAAGGAAACACCATATATTTT. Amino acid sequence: CASSTGTGHQGNTIYF.

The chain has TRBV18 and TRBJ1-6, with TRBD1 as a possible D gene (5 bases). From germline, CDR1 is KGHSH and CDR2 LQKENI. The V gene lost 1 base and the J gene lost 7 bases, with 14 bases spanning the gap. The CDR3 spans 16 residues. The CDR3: CASSPLGTLGNSPLHF. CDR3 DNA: TGTGCCAGCTCACCACTAGGGACTTTAGGCAATTCACCCCTCCACTTT.

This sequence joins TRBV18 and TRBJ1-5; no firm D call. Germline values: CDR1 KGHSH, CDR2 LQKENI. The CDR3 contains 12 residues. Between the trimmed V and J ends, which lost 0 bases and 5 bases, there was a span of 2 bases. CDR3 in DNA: TGTGCCAGCTCACCACCGGATCAGCCCCAGCATTTT. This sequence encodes CASSPPDQPQHF. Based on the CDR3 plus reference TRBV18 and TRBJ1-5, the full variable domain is NAGVMQNPRHLVRRRGQEARLRCSPMKGHSHVYWYRQLPEEGLKFMVYLQKENIIDESGMPKERFSAEFPKEGPSILRIQQVVRGDSAAYFCASSPPDQPQHFGDGTRLSIL.

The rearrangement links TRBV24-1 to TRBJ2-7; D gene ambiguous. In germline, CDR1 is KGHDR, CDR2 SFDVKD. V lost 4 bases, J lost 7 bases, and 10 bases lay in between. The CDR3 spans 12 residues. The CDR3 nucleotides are TGTGCCACCAGTGACCACCGGCCTGAGCAGTACTTC. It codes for CATSDHRPEQYF.

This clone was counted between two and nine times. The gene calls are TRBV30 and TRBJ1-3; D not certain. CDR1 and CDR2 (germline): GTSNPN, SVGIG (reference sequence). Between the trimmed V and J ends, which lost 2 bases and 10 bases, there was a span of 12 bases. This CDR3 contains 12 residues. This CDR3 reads CAWSLQTGTIYF. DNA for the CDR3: TGTGCCTGGAGTCTGCAGACGGGTACCATATATTTT.

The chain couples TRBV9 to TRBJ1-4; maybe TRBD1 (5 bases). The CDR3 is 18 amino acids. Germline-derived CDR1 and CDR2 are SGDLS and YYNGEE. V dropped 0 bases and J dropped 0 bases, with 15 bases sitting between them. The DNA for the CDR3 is TGTGCCAGCAGCGTAGGGGCAGGGTTGGTTGCAACTAATGAAAAACTGTTTTTT. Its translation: CASSVGAGLVATNEKLFF.